These 26 T cell receptor beta chains were sequenced from one sample in a study of blood T cell repertoires in COVID-19. The method was immunoSEQ multiplex PCR; TCRdb's version includes in-frame clones alone and lacks a portion of them. The sample lists over 250,000 clones; 88% were seen once. Material: PBMCs or T cells enriched from blood (not recorded which). The receptors originated from a woman between 50 and 59 years old who had recovered from COVID-19.

V gene TRBV3-1 (or the pseudogene TRBV3-2) combines with J gene TRBJ2-3; the D is unclear. Germline CDR1 and CDR2: LGHDT and YNNKEL (reference sequence). Trimming pared 4 bases from V and 0 bases from J, leaving 11 bases between. This CDR3 spans 15 amino acids. The CDR3 protein is CASSPTFTSTDTQYF. In DNA, the CDR3 is TGTGCCAGCAGCCCCACCTTCACTAGCACAGATACGCAGTATTTT.

The CDR3 bases are TGTGCCACCAGTGACTCTCCCCGGGACAGATCATCCTACGAGCAGTACTTC. This gives the protein CATSDSPRDRSSYEQYF. The V gene is TRBV24-1, the J gene TRBJ2-7, with 7 positions matching TRBD1. Trimming at V came to 4 bases and at J to 1 base, leaving 12 bases not matched to a gene. Per germline, CDR1 KGHDR and CDR2 SFDVKD. This CDR3 comprises 17 residues.

V and J are TRBV5-6 and TRBJ2-7, with 10 bases lining up with TRBD1. The CDR3 loop spans 15 amino acids. V lost 0 bases, J lost 6 bases, and 6 bases stayed unmatched. From germline, CDR1 is SGHDT and CDR2 YYEEEE. The DNA for the CDR3 is TGTGCCAGCAGCTTGGACGCGACAGGGGGCGCCGAGCAGTACTTC. This codes for CASSLDATGGAEQYF.

V gene TRBV6-4 combines with J gene TRBJ2-1, with TRBD1 as a possible D gene (5 bases). V lost 0 bases, J lost 4 bases, and 13 bases lay in between. This CDR3 spans 16 amino acids. Germline V gene lookup returns CDR1 MRHNA and CDR2 SNTAGT. Written as DNA, the CDR3 is TGTGCCAGCAGTGACTCGTGGACAAAAAGATACAATGAGCAGTTCTTC. It translates to CASSDSWTKRYNEQFF.

The chain has TRBV9 and TRBJ2-1, with a possible D match to TRBD1 (6 bases). The ends were cut back, 4 bases at V and 7 bases at J, with 18 bases in the middle. Germline CDR1 is SGDLS and CDR2 is YYNGEE. The CDR3 totals 15 residues. The CDR3 sequence is CASSQDGQSKNEQFF. In DNA form, the CDR3 reads TGTGCCAGCAGCCAAGACGGACAGAGTAAGAATGAGCAGTTCTTC.

V and J are TRBV6-2 or TRBV6-3 and TRBJ2-7; 9 bases line up with TRBD2. This CDR3 region has 15 residues. Germline CDR1 is MNHEY and CDR2 is SVGEGT. V lost 2 bases, J lost 2 bases, and 4 bases stayed unmatched. CDR3 sequence (DNA): TGTGCCAGCAGTTACGGGGCTAGCGGGACCTACGAGCAGTACTTC. Translated: CASSYGASGTYEQYF.

The chain recombines TRBV2 with TRBJ1-5; 7 bases map to TRBD1. V trimming: 5 bases; J trimming: 2 bases; junction bases outside the gene matches: 12. The CDR3 covers 17 residues. Germline lookup yields CDR1 SNHLY and CDR2 FYNNEI. The CDR3 sequence is CASSTREGRGGNQPQHF. The CDR3 DNA sequence: TGTGCCAGCAGTACGCGGGAGGGCAGGGGGGGCAATCAGCCCCAGCATTTT.

The chain has TRBV10-3 and TRBJ1-5, with D possibly being TRBD1 (6 bases). Looked up from germline, CDR1 is ENHRY and CDR2 is SYGVKD. The germline V and J ends were trimmed by 4 bases and 4 bases, with 11 bases remaining between them. CDR3 length: 14 residues. Here the CDR3 reads CAISGGGWNQPQHF. CDR3 nucleotide sequence: TGTGCCATCAGTGGAGGGGGTTGGAATCAGCCCCAGCATTTT.

The chain combines TRBV28 with TRBJ1-5; D is perhaps TRBD1 (5 bases). V was clipped by 3 bases and J by 7 bases, with 13 bases between them. Germline CDR1 reads MDHEN; CDR2 reads SYDVKM. CDR3 length equals 14 residues. Here the CDR3 reads CASSFSGLSQPQHF. In nucleotides, the CDR3 is TGTGCCAGCAGTTTTTCAGGGTTAAGCCAGCCCCAGCATTTT.

The chain recombines TRBV27 with TRBJ2-1, with a tentative D call TRBD1 (5 bases). Germline V gene lookup returns CDR1 MNHEY and CDR2 SMNVEV (reference sequence). This CDR3 is 14 amino acids long. V shed 5 bases and J shed 8 bases, with 16 bases lying between them. CDR3 nucleotide sequence: TGTGCCAGCAGTCCTACGGGTAGGGGCTATGAGCAGTTCTTC. Amino acids: CASSPTGRGYEQFF.

The chain employs TRBV6-2 or TRBV6-3 and TRBJ2-7; D call uncertain. CDR1 MNHEY and CDR2 SVGEGT come from the germline V gene. The CDR3 runs 13 residues. V was pared by 2 bases and J by 3 bases, with 8 bases between. CDR3 region: CASSYRRFYEQYF. CDR3 in DNA: TGTGCCAGCAGTTACCGCAGGTTCTACGAGCAGTACTTC.

This clone was detected once. The rearrangement joins TRBV6-5 to TRBJ1-1, with D possibly matching TRBD1 (6 bases). Trimming left V 4 bases short and J 5 bases short, with 17 bases between. Germline V gives CDR1 MNHEY, CDR2 SVGAGI. This CDR3 is 15 amino acids long. The CDR3 spells CASSSKGRGSTEAFF. For the CDR3, the DNA is TGTGCCAGCAGTTCTAAAGGCAGGGGCTCAACTGAAGCTTTCTTT.

In the case of this clone: The junction departs from the called germline gene at one end, perhaps through a read error. V gene TRBV28 combines with J gene TRBJ2-7; 14 bases align to TRBD2. This CDR3 contains 17 residues. Germline lookup yields CDR1 MDHEN and CDR2 SYDVKM. The CDR3 DNA sequence: TGTGCCAGCAGTTCAAGTAACCCGACTAGCGGGAGGGCCGAGGAGTACTTC. This sequence encodes CASSSSNPTSGRAEEYF.

V is TRBV28 and J is TRBJ1-6, with D uncertain. Germline V gene lookup returns CDR1 MDHEN and CDR2 SYDVKM. V lost 2 bases to trimming and J lost 0 bases, with 8 bases between them. The CDR3 consists of 16 residues. CDR3 in amino acids: CASSLVPSSYNSPLHF. CDR3 in DNA: TGTGCCAGCAGTTTAGTTCCTAGCTCCTATAATTCACCCCTCCACTTT.

This clone was counted only a few times. The rearrangement uses TRBV5-1 and TRBJ1-1; perhaps TRBD1 as D (5 bases). Germline lookup yields CDR1 SGHRS and CDR2 YFSETQ. The V and J ends lost 1 base and 1 base respectively, with 8 bases between them. This CDR3 has 14 amino acids. CDR3 bases: TGCGCCAGCAGCTTGAGTCAGGGGAACACTGAAGCTTTCTTT. It yields the protein CASSLSQGNTEAFF. The full variable domain, rest sourced from reference TRBV5-1 and TRBJ1-1, is KAGVTQTPRYLIKTRGQQVTLSCSPISGHRSVSWYQQTPGQGLQFLFEYFSETQRNKGNFPGRFSGRQFSNSRSEMNVSTLELGDSALYLCASSLSQGNTEAFFGQGTRLTVV.

The V gene is TRBV30, the J gene TRBJ2-7; D is ambiguous. Germline values: CDR1 GTSNPN, CDR2 SVGIG (reference sequence). V was shortened by 0 bases and J by 5 bases, with 11 bases between the two germline ends. This CDR3 has 13 amino acids. The CDR3 region is CAWSVNFPDEQYF. As DNA, the CDR3 is TGTGCCTGGAGTGTAAATTTTCCCGACGAGCAGTACTTC. Supplemented by reference TRBV30 and TRBJ2-7, the full variable domain reads SQTIHQWPATLVQPVGSPLSLECTVEGTSNPNLYWYRQAAGRGLQLLFYSVGIGQISSEVPQNLSASRPQDRQFILSSKKLLLSDSGFYLCAWSVNFPDEQYFGPGTRLTVT.

V gene TRBV18 combines with J gene TRBJ2-7; possibly TRBD2 for D (6 bases). There are 14 residues in the CDR3. V dropped 3 bases and J dropped 6 bases, with 15 bases sitting between them. Germline V gene data show CDR1 as KGHSH and CDR2 as LQKENI. Here the CDR3 DNA reads TGTGCCAGCTCACCGAGCACTTTGGGGGGCGAGCAGTACTTC. The encoded protein is CASSPSTLGGEQYF.

The chain recombines TRBV11-2 with TRBJ2-1; 7 nucleotides match TRBD2. J was trimmed by 2 bases and V by 5 bases; bases with no gene match: 12. Germline V lookup: CDR1 SGHAT, CDR2 FQNNGV. This CDR3 comprises 17 residues. In DNA, the CDR3 is TGTGCCAGCAGCAGACGCATCGGGAGGTCCCCCTACAATGAGCAGTTCTTC. This translates into CASSRRIGRSPYNEQFF.

The chain carries TRBV28 and TRBJ1-1; no clear D. The CDR3 is 16 amino acids. Germline CDR1 is MDHEN and CDR2 is SYDVKM. V lost 3 bases to trimming and J lost 0 bases, with 14 bases between them. CDR3 bases: TGTGCCAGCAGTTTCCCTGACATCCGGATGAACACTGAAGCTTTCTTT. This gives the protein CASSFPDIRMNTEAFF.

The V call is TRBV3-1 (or the pseudogene TRBV3-2), the J call TRBJ2-2, with 10 bases lining up with TRBD2. Trimming took 4 bases from V and 2 from J; bases not matched to a gene: 7. Germline lookup yields CDR1 LGHDT and CDR2 YNNKEL (reference sequence). The CDR3 loop spans 17 amino acids. In DNA, the CDR3 is TGTGCCAGCAGCCGCCTTAGCGGGAGGACTAACACCGGGGAGCTGTTTTTT. It yields the protein CASSRLSGRTNTGELFF.

In this sample, this clone turned up a few times. V usage is TRBV4-3 and J usage is TRBJ2-1; D unclear. V was pared by 0 bases and J by 6 bases, with 9 bases between. This CDR3 contains 14 residues. Germline lookup yields CDR1 LGHNA and CDR2 YSLEER. CDR3 DNA: TGCGCCAGCAGCCAAGATATCGGTCCCAATGAGCAGTTCTTC. Translation: CASSQDIGPNEQFF.

V is TRBV28 and J is TRBJ1-2; 8 bases map to TRBD1. Germline V gives CDR1 MDHEN, CDR2 SYDVKM. The CDR3 is made up of 14 amino acids. With 4 bases clipped from V and 4 bases from J, the junction kept 5 bases outside the gene matches. CDR3 protein: CASSSPDRVYGYTF. In DNA, the CDR3 is TGTGCCAGCAGTTCGCCGGACAGGGTCTATGGCTACACCTTC.

The CDR3 loop reads CASSPAGVIYNEQFF. DNA for the CDR3: TGTGCCAGCTCACCAGCGGGAGTGATCTACAATGAGCAGTTCTTC. V is TRBV18 and J is TRBJ2-1; 7 bases are a match to TRBD2. CDR1 is KGHSH, CDR2 LQKENI, per germline. The V segment lost 2 bases and the J segment 3 bases; nucleotides outside the gene matches: 4. The CDR3 length is 15 residues.

The rearrangement joins TRBV2 to TRBJ1-1; 8 nucleotides match TRBD1. Per the germline V gene, CDR1 is SNHLY and CDR2 is FYNNEI. After removal of 4 bases from V and 11 bases from J, the junction contained 6 bases not matched to a gene. The CDR3 has 12 amino acids. DNA for the CDR3: TGTGCCAGCAGTGGGGCGACAGGGGTCGCTTTCTTT. Amino acid sequence: CASSGATGVAFF.

This chain uses TRBV28 with TRBJ2-3; 11 positions match TRBD1. The germline gives CDR1 MDHEN, CDR2 SYDVKM. The CDR3 covers 15 residues. The junction had 8 bases not matched to a gene; V was cut back by 6 bases and J by 6 bases. CDR3 nucleotides: TGTGCCAGCAGAACCGGGACAGGGGGATCGGATACGCAGTATTTT. It codes for CASRTGTGGSDTQYF.

The CDR3 sequence: CASSGGPTSFYEQYF. CDR3 nucleotides: TGTGCCAGCTCGGGGGGACCCACATCTTTTTACGAGCAGTACTTC. The chain has TRBV9 and TRBJ2-7, with TRBD2 matching 7 bases. V shed 7 bases and J 4 bases; nucleotides not matched to a gene: 14. The CDR3 spans 15 residues. CDR1 and CDR2 (germline): SGDLS, YYNGEE.